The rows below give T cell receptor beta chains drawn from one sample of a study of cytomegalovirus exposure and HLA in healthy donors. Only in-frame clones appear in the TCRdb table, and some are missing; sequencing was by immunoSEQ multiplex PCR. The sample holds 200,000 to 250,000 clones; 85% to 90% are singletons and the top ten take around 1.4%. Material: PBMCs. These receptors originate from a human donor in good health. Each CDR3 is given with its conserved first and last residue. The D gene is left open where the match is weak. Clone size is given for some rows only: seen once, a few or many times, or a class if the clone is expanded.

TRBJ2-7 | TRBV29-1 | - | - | TGCAGCGGGGGCGACTCCTACGAGCAGTACTTC | CSGGDSYEQYF
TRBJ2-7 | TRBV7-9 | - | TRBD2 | TGTGCCAGCAGCTTAGTTTCGGGACTAGCGGGCCACGAGCAGTACTTC | CASSLVSGLAGHEQYF
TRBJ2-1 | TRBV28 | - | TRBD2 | TGTGCCAGCAGTTGGAGACTAGCGGGAGGGATCTATGGGGTGGATGAGCAGTTCTTC | CASSWRLAGGIYGVDEQFF
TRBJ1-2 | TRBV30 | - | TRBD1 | TGTGCCTGGAGTCCATTTGGGACAGCCGATGGCTACACCTTC | CAWSPFGTADGYTF
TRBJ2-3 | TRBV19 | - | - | TGTGCCAGTAGTATAGATCTCGCAGGCACAGATACGCAGTATTTT | CASSIDLAGTDTQYF
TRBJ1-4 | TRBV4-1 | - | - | TGCGCCAGCAACCAACATCTCGGTGAAAAACTGTTTTTT | CASNQHLGEKLFF
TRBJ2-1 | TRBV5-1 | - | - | TGCGCCAGCAGCCCCACAACAATGACTAGTGCTGTTGAGCAGTTCTTC | CASSPTTMTSAVEQFF
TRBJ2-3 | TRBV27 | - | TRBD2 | TGTGCCAGCAGTTTGTCTAGCGGGAGCTCAGATACGCAGTATTTT | CASSLSSGSSDTQYF
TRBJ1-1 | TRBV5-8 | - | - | TGTGCCAGCAGCGTTCACGCGGGCCTGAACACTGAAGCTTTCTTT | CASSVHAGLNTEAFF
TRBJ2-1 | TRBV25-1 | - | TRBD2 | TGTGCCAGTGGCCTAGCGGGAGGGCTGAATGAGCAGTTCTTC | CASGLAGGLNEQFF
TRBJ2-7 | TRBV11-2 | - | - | TGTGCCAGCAGCTTACTGCGGTTCGTGGAGCAGTACTTC | CASSLLRFVEQYF
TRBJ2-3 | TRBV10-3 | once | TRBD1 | TGTGCCATCGGGGGACAGGGCACAGATACGCAGTATTTT | CAIGGQGTDTQYF
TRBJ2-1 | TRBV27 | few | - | TGTGCCAGCAGTTTAGGTAGGGAGCCCTACAATGAGCAGTTCTTC | CASSLGREPYNEQFF
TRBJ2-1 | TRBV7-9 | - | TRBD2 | TGTGCCAGCAGCCTCCGACTAGCTGGGTATGAGCAGTTCTTC | CASSLRLAGYEQFF
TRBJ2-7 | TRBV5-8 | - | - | TGTGCCAGCAGCTGGGGGGTAGCCTACGAGCAGTACTTC | CASSWGVAYEQYF